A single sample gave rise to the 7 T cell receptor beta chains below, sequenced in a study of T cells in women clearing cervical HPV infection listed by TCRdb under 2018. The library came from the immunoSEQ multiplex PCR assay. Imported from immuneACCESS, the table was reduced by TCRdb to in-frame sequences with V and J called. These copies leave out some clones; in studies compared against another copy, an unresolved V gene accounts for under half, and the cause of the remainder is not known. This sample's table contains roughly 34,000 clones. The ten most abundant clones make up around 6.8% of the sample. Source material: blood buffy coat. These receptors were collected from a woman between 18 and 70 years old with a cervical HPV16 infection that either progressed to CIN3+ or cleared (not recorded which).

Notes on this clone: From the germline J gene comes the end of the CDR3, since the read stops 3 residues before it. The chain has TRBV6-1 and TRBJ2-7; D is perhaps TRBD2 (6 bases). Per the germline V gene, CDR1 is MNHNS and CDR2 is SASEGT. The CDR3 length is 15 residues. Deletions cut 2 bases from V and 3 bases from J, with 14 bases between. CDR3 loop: CASSEWFQDYYEQYF. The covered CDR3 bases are TGTGCCAGCAGTGAATGGTTTCAGGACTACTACGAG.

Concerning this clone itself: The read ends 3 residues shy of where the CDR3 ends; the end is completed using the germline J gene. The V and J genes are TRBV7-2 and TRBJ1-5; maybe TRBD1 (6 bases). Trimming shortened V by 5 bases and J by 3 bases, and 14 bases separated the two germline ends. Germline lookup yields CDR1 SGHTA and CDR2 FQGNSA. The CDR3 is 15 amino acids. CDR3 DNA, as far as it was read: TGTGCCAGCAGCGTAGGGGGGGGTCCCAATCAGCCC. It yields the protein CASSVGGGPNQP. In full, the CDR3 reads CASSVGGGPNQPQHF. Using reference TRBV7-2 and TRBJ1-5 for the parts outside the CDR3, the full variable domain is GAGVSQSPSNKVTEKGKDVELRCDPISGHTALYWYRQSLGQGLEFLIYFQGNSAPDKSGLPSDRFSAERTGGSVSTLTIQRTQQEDSAVYLCASSVGGGPNQPQHFGDGTRLSIL.

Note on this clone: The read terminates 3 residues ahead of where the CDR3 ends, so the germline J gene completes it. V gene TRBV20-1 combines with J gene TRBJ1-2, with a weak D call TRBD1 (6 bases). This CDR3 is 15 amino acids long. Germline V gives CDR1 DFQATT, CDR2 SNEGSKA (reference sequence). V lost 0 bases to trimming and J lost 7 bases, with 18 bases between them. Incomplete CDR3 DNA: TGCAGTGCTAGAGACTGGGACATCGTGGGTCGTGGC. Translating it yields CSARDWDIVGRG. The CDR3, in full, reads CSARDWDIVGRGYTF.

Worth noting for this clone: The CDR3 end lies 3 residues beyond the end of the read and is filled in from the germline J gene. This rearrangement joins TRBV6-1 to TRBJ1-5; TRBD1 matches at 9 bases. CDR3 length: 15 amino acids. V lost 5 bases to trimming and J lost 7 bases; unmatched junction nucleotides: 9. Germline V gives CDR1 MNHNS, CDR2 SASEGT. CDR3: CASSQGTGFNQPQHF. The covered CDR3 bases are TGTGCCAGCAGTCAAGGGACAGGGTTTAACCAGCCC.

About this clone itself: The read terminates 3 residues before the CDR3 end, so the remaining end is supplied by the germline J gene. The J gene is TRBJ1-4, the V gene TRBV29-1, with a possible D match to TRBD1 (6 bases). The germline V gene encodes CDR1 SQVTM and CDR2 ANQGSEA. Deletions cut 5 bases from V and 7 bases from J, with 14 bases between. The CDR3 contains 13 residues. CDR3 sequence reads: CSVLLQGIEKLFF. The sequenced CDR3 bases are TGCAGCGTTCTATTACAGGGAATTGAAAAA.

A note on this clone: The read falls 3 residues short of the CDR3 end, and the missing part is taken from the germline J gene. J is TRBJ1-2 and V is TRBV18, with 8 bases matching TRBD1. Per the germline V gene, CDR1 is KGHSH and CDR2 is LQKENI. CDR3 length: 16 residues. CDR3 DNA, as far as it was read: TGTGCCAGCTCACCCTCCGGACAGGGCCCATACAATGAC. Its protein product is CASSPSGQGPYND. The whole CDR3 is CASSPSGQGPYNDYTF.

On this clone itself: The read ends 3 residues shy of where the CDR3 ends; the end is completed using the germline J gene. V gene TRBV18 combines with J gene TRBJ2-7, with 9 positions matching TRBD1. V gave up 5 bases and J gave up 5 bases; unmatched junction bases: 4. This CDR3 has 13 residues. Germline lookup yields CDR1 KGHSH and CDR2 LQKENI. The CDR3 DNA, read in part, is TGTGCCAGCTCAACGACAGGGGGAGACGAG. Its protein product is CASSTTGGDE. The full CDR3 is CASSTTGGDEQYF.